Each of the 27 T cell receptor beta chains below was sequenced from the same sample in a study of T cell responses to AZD1222 COVID-19 vaccine. The table came from immunoSEQ multiplex PCR; TCRdb's copy has only in-frame clones and leaves some out. Among 120,000 to 150,000 clones listed, approximately 90% were seen once. Source: peripheral blood, taken on day 0 of AZD1222 vaccination. These receptors all come from an adult in good health.

The chain joins TRBV7-8 to TRBJ1-5, with 7 bases lining up with TRBD1. CDR1 and CDR2 (germline): SGHVS, FQNEAQ. The V gene end was trimmed by 3 bases and the J gene end by 3 bases; junction bases not matched to a gene: 2. The CDR3 covers 14 residues. The CDR3 here is CASSFDRDNQPQHF. CDR3 DNA: TGTGCCAGCAGCTTCGACAGGGACAATCAGCCCCAGCATTTT. The whole variable domain, remainder taken from reference TRBV7-8 and TRBJ1-5, is GAGVSQSPRYKVAKRGQDVALRCDPISGHVSLFWYQQALGQGPEFLTYFQNEAQLDKSGLPSDRFFAERPEGSVSTLKIQRTQQEDSAVYLCASSFDRDNQPQHFGDGTRLSIL.

The chain couples TRBV6-5 to TRBJ2-7; D may be TRBD1 or TRBD2 (5 bases each). This CDR3 has 12 residues. The germline CDR1 and CDR2 sequences are MNHEY and SVGAGI. Trimming took 6 bases from V and 7 from J, leaving 13 bases between them. The CDR3 sequence is CASRHFREEQYF. CDR3 in DNA: TGTGCCAGCAGGCACTTCAGGGAGGAGCAGTACTTC.

The rearrangement links TRBV9 to TRBJ2-5; perhaps TRBD2 as D (5 bases). This CDR3 is built from 13 residues. V dropped 0 bases and J dropped 5 bases, with 8 bases sitting between them. Per the germline V gene, CDR1 is SGDLS and CDR2 is YYNGEE. CDR3 loop: CASSVGGSETQYF. The CDR3 nucleotides read TGTGCCAGCAGCGTAGGAGGGTCTGAGACCCAGTACTTC.

The J gene is TRBJ1-1, the V gene TRBV24-1, with D unresolved. V lost 1 base and J lost 1, with 3 bases in between. CDR1 is KGHDR and CDR2 is SFDVKD in the germline V gene. This CDR3 comprises 13 residues. This CDR3 is CATSDFQNTEAFF. CDR3 DNA sequence: TGTGCCACCAGTGATTTCCAGAACACTGAAGCTTTCTTT.

This chain uses TRBV4-1 with TRBJ1-1; 8 bases fit TRBD1. V gave up 1 base and J gave up 3 bases; unmatched junction bases: 7. The germline V gene encodes CDR1 MGHRA and CDR2 YSYEKL. The CDR3 is 16 amino acids. For the CDR3, the DNA is TGCGCCAGCAGCCAAGCATCCCACAGGGGGTACACTGAAGCTTTCTTT. Its protein product is CASSQASHRGYTEAFF.

This chain connects TRBV5-6 to TRBJ1-5, with 8 bases aligning to TRBD1. After removal of 2 bases from V and 5 bases from J, the junction contained 6 bases not matched to a gene. The CDR3 loop spans 15 amino acids. Looked up from germline, CDR1 is SGHDT and CDR2 is YYEEEE. The CDR3 DNA reads as TGTGCCAGCAGCTTTGACAGGGGCATAGATCAGCCCCAGCATTTT. It codes for CASSFDRGIDQPQHF.

The CDR3 DNA reads TGTGCCAGCAGTAATATCCTCCGTGACAGGGGTCACACCGGGGAGCTGTTTTTT. Protein sequence: CASSNILRDRGHTGELFF. This chain connects TRBV11-2 to TRBJ2-2, with TRBD1 matching over 8 bases. Germline assignment: CDR1 SGHAT and CDR2 FQNNGV. The CDR3 has 18 residues. V shed 6 bases, J shed 3 bases, and the junction held 15 bases outside the gene matches.

CDR3 protein: CASSPGGGETQYF. The CDR3 DNA reads TGCGCCAGCAGCCCGGGCGGGGGGGAGACCCAGTACTTC. The rearrangement uses TRBV5-1 and TRBJ2-5, with 8 bases fitting TRBD2. CDR3 length: 13 amino acids. The germline V gene has CDR1 SGHRS and CDR2 YFSETQ. Trimming cost V 4 bases and J 5 bases; bases outside gene matches: 4.

V usage is TRBV9 and J usage is TRBJ1-6; TRBD1 agrees at 7 bases. The CDR3 is made up of 15 amino acids. Germline V gene lookup returns CDR1 SGDLS and CDR2 YYNGEE. With 0 bases clipped from V and 10 bases from J, the junction kept 7 bases outside the gene matches. CDR3 DNA: TGTGCCAGCAGCGTAGAAGGGGGCGGTAGCTCACCCCTCCACTTT. As protein: CASSVEGGGSSPLHF.

V gene TRBV5-1 combines with J gene TRBJ2-5, with a tentative D call TRBD1 (6 bases). There are 16 residues in the CDR3. Germline V gene lookup returns CDR1 SGHRS and CDR2 YFSETQ. V lost 4 bases, J lost 2 bases, and 18 bases lay in between. Here the CDR3 DNA reads TGCGCCAGCAGCCCACAAGGGGGTAGGGGACAAGAGACCCAGTACTTC. Amino acid sequence: CASSPQGGRGQETQYF.

The chain has TRBV27 and TRBJ1-2; a weak D match, TRBD1 (6 bases). Germline V gene data show CDR1 as MNHEY and CDR2 as SMNVEV (reference sequence). The CDR3 is made up of 15 amino acids. V shed 5 bases and J shed 1 base, with 14 bases lying between them. CDR3 region: CASSGLDSFNYGYTF. In nucleotides, the CDR3 is TGTGCCAGCAGTGGGCTGGACAGCTTTAACTATGGCTACACCTTC.

This clone came up a few times. V is TRBV2 and J is TRBJ1-1; tentatively, D is TRBD1 (5 bases). Looked up from germline, CDR1 is SNHLY and CDR2 is FYNNEI. Between the trimmed V and J ends, which lost 3 bases and 4 bases, there was a span of 12 bases. The CDR3 is 14 residues long. The CDR3 sequence is CASSDLGRGTEAFF. The CDR3 DNA sequence: TGTGCCAGCAGTGATCTTGGGAGGGGCACTGAAGCTTTCTTT.

The genes are TRBV4-2 and TRBJ1-2; the match to TRBD1 covers 10 bases. With V trimmed by 2 bases and J by 3 bases, 3 bases remained unmatched. The CDR3 extends over 15 amino acids. Germline lookup yields CDR1 LGHNA and CDR2 YNFKEQ. CDR3 nucleotides: TGTGCCAGCAGCCAACCTGGACAGGGGGACTATGGCTACACCTTC. It translates to CASSQPGQGDYGYTF.

This clone was counted a single time. V and J are TRBV9 and TRBJ2-1; tentatively, D is TRBD2 (5 bases). V was trimmed by 0 bases and J by 0 bases, leaving 7 bases between them. CDR3 size: 15 residues. CDR1 and CDR2 (germline): SGDLS, YYNGEE. The CDR3 DNA reads TGTGCCAGCAGCGTAGAGGACTCCTCCTACAATGAGCAGTTCTTC. It specifies CASSVEDSSYNEQFF.

The chain is built from TRBV12-3 or TRBV12-4 and TRBJ1-2, with D hard to call. Between the trimmed V and J ends, which lost 3 bases and 0 bases, there was a span of 5 bases. The CDR3 consists of 13 residues. CDR3 coding DNA: TGTGCCAGCAGTTTGGGAACTAACTATGGCTACACCTTC. Encoded protein: CASSLGTNYGYTF.

CDR3 sequence: CATSSLTGVGYTF. DNA for the CDR3: TGTGCCACCAGCAGCTTGACAGGGGTCGGCTACACCTTC. This chain joins TRBV15 and TRBJ1-2, with 8 bases lining up with TRBD1. The germline gives CDR1 LNHNV, CDR2 YYDKDF (reference sequence). The V segment lost 3 bases and the J segment 8 bases; nucleotides outside the gene matches: 5. This CDR3 contains 13 residues. The whole variable domain, filled in from reference TRBV15 and TRBJ1-2, reads DAMVIQNPRYQVTQFGKPVTLSCSQTLNHNVMYWYQQKSSQAPKLLFHYYDKDFNNEADTPDNFQSRRPNTSFCFLDIRSPGLGDTAMYLCATSSLTGVGYTFGSGTRLTVV.

This sequence joins TRBV24-1 and TRBJ2-7; TRBD1 is a possible D gene (5 bases). CDR3 length: 15 amino acids. Germline values: CDR1 KGHDR, CDR2 SFDVKD. Trimming took 2 bases from V and 0 from J, leaving 10 bases between them. CDR3: CATSDSTDSSYEQYF. In DNA form, the CDR3 reads TGTGCCACCAGTGATTCTACAGACAGCTCCTACGAGCAGTACTTC.

This clone was found a few times. The V call is TRBV7-2, the J call TRBJ1-2; possibly TRBD1 for D (6 bases). The CDR3 covers 15 residues. CDR1 SGHTA and CDR2 FQGNSA come from the germline V gene. Trimming took off 8 bases at V and 3 bases at J, with 19 bases between the two ends. In DNA, the CDR3 is TGTGCCAGCTGGGGGGCGGGACCGGGGGACTATGGCTACACCTTC. This translates into CASWGAGPGDYGYTF.

CDR3 DNA: TGTGCCAGCAGCCTACCTATGTCACTTATCAACGTTGGAAACACCATATATTTT. Translating gives CASSLPMSLINVGNTIYF. The chain links TRBV3-1 (or the pseudogene TRBV3-2) to TRBJ1-3; no clear D. This CDR3 is built from 18 residues. Germline loops: CDR1 LGHDT, CDR2 YNNKEL (reference sequence). The V end lost 4 bases, the J end lost 3 bases, and 22 bases lay between the germline ends.

CDR3 amino acids: CASSFRDYSYEQYF. DNA for the CDR3: TGTGCCAGCAGCTTCCGGGACTACTCCTACGAGCAGTACTTC. V usage is TRBV9 and J usage is TRBJ2-7, with TRBD2 matching over 7 bases. The CDR3 runs to 14 residues. The junction had 4 bases not matched to a gene; V was cut back by 4 bases and J by 0 bases. Germline V CDR1 and CDR2: SGDLS, YYNGEE.

This clone turned up a few times. The rearrangement uses TRBV6-1 and TRBJ1-2; TRBD1 aligns across 7 bases. The V and J ends lost 0 bases and 4 bases, in that order; junction bases with no gene match: 11. Germline assignment: CDR1 MNHNS and CDR2 SASEGT. The CDR3 is made up of 17 amino acids. Here the CDR3 DNA reads TGTGCCAGCAGTGAAGCGGGACCAGGGGGTGGGTTCTATGGCTACACCTTC. This codes for CASSEAGPGGGFYGYTF.

The chain links TRBV5-1 to TRBJ1-1; D is perhaps TRBD1 (5 bases). This CDR3 is 15 amino acids long. The V gene lost 0 bases and the J gene lost 4 bases, with 13 bases spanning the gap. In germline, CDR1 is SGHRS, CDR2 YFSETQ. CDR3 residues: CASSLAGAVGTEAFF. The CDR3 region has the DNA TGCGCCAGCAGCTTGGCTGGGGCAGTTGGCACTGAAGCTTTCTTT.

The rearrangement uses TRBV5-6 and TRBJ2-3, with TRBD1 matching over 8 bases. The CDR3 totals 15 residues. The germline CDR1 and CDR2 sequences are SGHDT and YYEEEE. V dropped 2 bases and J dropped 3; count of bases not matched to a gene: 5. DNA for the CDR3: TGTGCCAGCAGCTTTGACAGGGGTGGGACAGATACGCAGTATTTT. It is translated as CASSFDRGGTDTQYF. The full variable domain, with the rest looked up from reference TRBV5-6 and TRBJ2-3, is DAGVTQSPTHLIKTRGQQVTLRCSPKSGHDTVSWYQQALGQGPQFIFQYYEEEERQRGNFPDRFSGHQFPNYSSELNVNALLLGDSALYLCASSFDRGGTDTQYFGPGTRLTVL.

V is TRBV18 and J is TRBJ1-1; D is uncertain. This CDR3 is 14 amino acids long. The ends were cut back, 2 bases at V and 5 bases at J, with 12 bases in the middle. From germline, CDR1 is KGHSH and CDR2 LQKENI. The chain's CDR3 is CASSPKTVVTEAFF. CDR3 bases: TGTGCCAGCTCACCAAAAACAGTAGTAACTGAAGCTTTCTTT.

V and J are TRBV29-1 and TRBJ1-5; D is undetermined. Germline V lookup: CDR1 SQVTM, CDR2 ANQGSEA. The CDR3 length is 15 residues. Trimming pared 4 bases from V and 0 bases from J, leaving 13 bases between. The CDR3 region is CSVGVEGHSNQPQHF. The CDR3 DNA follows: TGCAGCGTTGGTGTGGAGGGCCATAGCAATCAGCCCCAGCATTTT.

The chain links TRBV7-2 to TRBJ1-2; D call uncertain. The CDR3 covers 15 residues. V was pared by 1 base and J by 1 base, with 10 bases between. Per germline, CDR1 SGHTA and CDR2 FQGNSA. In DNA form, the CDR3 reads TGTGCCAGCAGCTTAGGGGCATATAGTAACTATGGCTACACCTTC. It specifies CASSLGAYSNYGYTF.

As to this clone: Relative to the germline gene, one junction end is altered; a read error may explain this. The gene calls are TRBV6-1 and TRBJ1-6; 9 positions match TRBD1. This CDR3 contains 14 residues. The germline CDR1 and CDR2 sequences are MNHNS and SASEGT. The CDR3 region is CASREGTGKSPLHF. In DNA form, the CDR3 reads TGTGCCAGCAGGGAAGGGACAGGGAAATCACCCCTCCACTTT.